The 20 T cell receptor beta chains below were found in one sample sequenced in a study of shared T cell receptors in the human thymus. TCRdb's table, derived via immunoSEQ multiplex PCR, lists solely in-frame clones and lacks some. The sample has about 660,000 clones; 70% to 90% are singletons. This sample was also put to use in a study of human thymus T cells.

The sample consisted of thymocytes. The receptors come from a boy under two years old with a congenital heart defect.

The V and J genes are TRBV30 and TRBJ2-1, with D possibly being TRBD1 (6 bases). V was shortened by 1 base and J by 10 bases, with 20 bases between the two germline ends. CDR3 length: 15 residues. Looked up from germline, CDR1 is GTSNPN and CDR2 is SVGIG (reference sequence). CDR3 residues: CAWSAQGRRSLEQFF. The CDR3 DNA reads as TGTGCCTGGAGTGCCCAGGGGCGCAGATCCTTGGAGCAGTTCTTC.

This chain uses TRBV4-3 with TRBJ2-7; D perhaps matches TRBD2 (5 bases). The CDR3 extends over 13 amino acids. Germline V gene data show CDR1 as LGHNA and CDR2 as YSLEER. The V end was cut by 4 bases, the J end by 6 bases, with 13 bases between. CDR3 nucleotide sequence: TGCGCCAGCAGCCCCGAACCGGCGGGCGAGCAGTACTTC. It is translated as CASSPEPAGEQYF.

The chain uses TRBV6-1 and TRBJ2-1; 7 positions agree with TRBD1. The germline V gene encodes CDR1 MNHNS and CDR2 SASEGT. This CDR3 has 14 residues. V gave up 6 bases and J gave up 5 bases; unmatched junction bases: 7. Here the CDR3 reads CASSDRDRDNEQFF. CDR3 DNA sequence: TGTGCCAGCAGCGACAGAGACAGGGACAATGAGCAGTTCTTC.

This sequence joins TRBV7-9 and TRBJ2-7; 9 nucleotides match TRBD1. CDR3 length: 17 amino acids. Losses at the gene ends were 4 bases for V and 5 bases for J; bases not matched to a gene: 15. Germline V lookup: CDR1 SEHNR, CDR2 FQNEAQ (reference sequence). The CDR3 loop is CASSSRAGDREIDEQYF. In DNA, the CDR3 is TGTGCCAGCAGCTCACGGGCGGGGGACAGGGAAATCGACGAGCAGTACTTC.

V is TRBV28 and J is TRBJ1-2, with a possible D match to TRBD1 (5 bases). Deletions cut 7 bases from V and 8 bases from J, with 20 bases between. This CDR3 is 14 amino acids long. CDR1 is MDHEN, CDR2 SYDVKM, per germline. CDR3 loop: CASKPPGGDQGYTF. In DNA form, the CDR3 reads TGTGCCAGCAAACCCCCGGGGGGGGACCAGGGCTACACCTTC.

The V call is TRBV2, the J call TRBJ2-1; 7 nucleotides match TRBD2. Germline CDR1 reads SNHLY; CDR2 reads FYNNEI. This CDR3 contains 15 residues. V lost 4 bases to trimming and J lost 3 bases; unmatched junction nucleotides: 6. The CDR3 DNA follows: TGTGCCAGCAGTGCATGGACTAGAGTCTACAATGAGCAGTTCTTC. Its translation is CASSAWTRVYNEQFF.

This clone was seen a single time. The gene calls are TRBV11-2 and TRBJ2-1; a weak D match, TRBD2 (6 bases). The CDR3 totals 14 residues. In germline, CDR1 is SGHAT, CDR2 FQNNGV. Trimming took off 3 bases at V and 4 bases at J, with 10 bases between the two ends. CDR3 nucleotides: TGTGCCAGCAGCTTTTGGGACTCTTACAATGAGCAGTTCTTC. This codes for CASSFWDSYNEQFF.

CDR3 amino acids: CASSPTGGTSGIRSGANVLTF. CDR3 nucleotides: TGTGCCAGCTCACCAACAGGAGGGACTAGCGGGATTAGGTCTGGGGCCAACGTCCTGACTTTC. The chain has TRBV18 and TRBJ2-6, with TRBD2 identical over 13 bases. Trimming cost V 2 bases and J 1 base; bases outside gene matches: 11. Germline-derived CDR1 and CDR2 are KGHSH and LQKENI. The CDR3 loop spans 21 amino acids.

The rearrangement uses TRBV4-2 and TRBJ2-4; TRBD2 might be the D (6 bases). Germline CDR1 LGHNA, CDR2 YNFKEQ. CDR3 size: 19 residues. Trimming took 1 base from V and 0 from J, leaving 19 bases between them. The DNA for the CDR3 is TGTGCCAGCAGCCAAGTATCTAGCGAGAGTGTCCTAGCCAAAAACATTCAGTACTTC. Amino acid sequence: CASSQVSSESVLAKNIQYF.

The genes are TRBV6-5 and TRBJ2-7; TRBD1 matches at 12 bases. Germline CDR1 reads MNHEY; CDR2 reads SVGAGI. Trimming cost V 6 bases and J 7 bases; bases outside gene matches: 7. The CDR3 has 14 amino acids. The CDR3 here is CASSLGQGAGEQYF. CDR3 DNA sequence: TGTGCCAGCAGCCTGGGACAGGGGGCGGGTGAGCAGTACTTC.

V gene TRBV29-1 combines with J gene TRBJ2-3; D not certain. V lost 7 bases, J lost 2 bases, and 13 bases lay in between. The CDR3 spans 13 residues. The germline gives CDR1 SQVTM, CDR2 ANQGSEA. CDR3 DNA sequence: TGCAGCGCCCCCACTCAACTCACAGATACGCAGTATTTT. Amino acids: CSAPTQLTDTQYF.

The chain employs TRBV6-1 and TRBJ1-3; 8 bases are a match to TRBD1. CDR3 length: 15 amino acids. Germline V gives CDR1 MNHNS, CDR2 SASEGT. V shed 4 bases, J shed 6 bases, and the junction held 8 bases outside the gene matches. For the CDR3, the DNA is TGTGCCAGCAGTGGAGGACAGGGTGTTACAAACACCATATATTTT. This gives the protein CASSGGQGVTNTIYF.

The V gene is TRBV18, the J gene TRBJ2-3, with TRBD2 matching over 11 bases. Germline CDR1 is KGHSH and CDR2 is LQKENI. The length of the CDR3 is 17 residues. V was clipped by 3 bases and J by 2 bases; unmatched bases: 7. The CDR3 protein is CASSPEGTSGFTDTQYF. For the CDR3, the DNA is TGTGCCAGCTCACCGGAAGGGACTAGCGGCTTCACAGATACGCAGTATTTT.

As for this clone: Additional DNA sequences in this sample encode the identical CDR3. The CDR3 reads CASSPRRGGEKLFF. The CDR3 DNA reads as TGTGCCAGCTCACCACGAAGGGGTGGTGAAAAACTGTTTTTT. J is TRBJ1-4 and V is TRBV18; D perhaps matches TRBD1 (5 bases). Germline assignment: CDR1 KGHSH and CDR2 LQKENI. The CDR3 has 14 residues. The V gene lost 1 base and the J gene lost 7 bases, with 10 bases spanning the gap.

Only one count was recorded for this clone. The chain carries TRBV5-1 and TRBJ1-1; 9 positions agree with TRBD1. V shed 3 bases and J 5 bases; nucleotides not matched to a gene: 11. Germline CDR1 and CDR2: SGHRS and YFSETQ. This CDR3 comprises 16 residues. CDR3 coding DNA: TGCGCCAGCAGCTGGACTTCGGACAGGGGAGGGACTGAAGCTTTCTTT. Protein sequence: CASSWTSDRGGTEAFF.

The chain employs TRBV6-5 and TRBJ1-2; D may be TRBD1 (5 bases). Germline CDR1 and CDR2: MNHEY and SVGAGI. CDR3 size: 12 residues. V was clipped by 2 bases and J by 10 bases, with 11 bases between them. The CDR3 protein is CASSYGAMDYTF. The CDR3 region has the DNA TGTGCCAGCAGTTACGGGGCCATGGACTACACCTTC.

This clone showed up just once. The rearrangement links TRBV14 to TRBJ2-7, with D maybe TRBD1 (5 bases). The CDR3 has 15 amino acids. Germline V gene data show CDR1 as SGHDN and CDR2 as FVKESK. V lost 0 bases and J lost 0, with 9 bases in between. The CDR3 protein is CASSQDPGISYEQYF. The DNA for the CDR3 is TGTGCCAGCAGCCAAGACCCAGGGATCTCCTACGAGCAGTACTTC.

This chain connects TRBV28 to TRBJ2-7, with 7 bases aligning to TRBD2. Germline V lookup: CDR1 MDHEN, CDR2 SYDVKM. The CDR3 is 14 residues long. After removal of 7 bases from V and 2 bases from J, the junction contained 8 bases not matched to a gene. The CDR3 region is CASTPASGPYEQYF. As DNA, the CDR3 is TGTGCCAGCACCCCGGCTAGCGGCCCCTACGAGCAGTACTTC.

The genes are TRBV30 and TRBJ2-4; 7 positions agree with TRBD2. Losses at the gene ends were 5 bases for V and 0 bases for J; bases not matched to a gene: 7. The CDR3 runs to 15 residues. CDR1 is GTSNPN, CDR2 SVGIG, per germline (reference sequence). The CDR3 DNA reads as TGTGCCTGGGCTACCGGGGGGTTAGCCAAAAACATTCAGTACTTC. Translated, it gives CAWATGGLAKNIQYF.

V is TRBV19 and J is TRBJ2-2; 8 bases line up with TRBD2. Germline loops: CDR1 LNHDA, CDR2 SQIVND (reference sequence). CDR3 length equals 16 residues. V shed 3 bases, J shed 2 bases, and the junction held 5 bases outside the gene matches. The CDR3 sequence: CASSMQLAENTGELFF. The CDR3 nucleotides read TGTGCCAGTAGTATGCAACTAGCGGAAAACACCGGGGAGCTGTTTTTT.